The clone carrying this T cell receptor beta chain occurred a few times. Its antigen remains unidentified. TCRdb called the reads again in MiXCR, with one record for every CDR3 protein. The data hold some 62,000 distinct CDR3 sequences, with 20% observed a single time. This entry is derived from a study of T cell repertoires in cytomegalovirus infection. Findings and limits, study-wide: Predominance within the ex vivo response was attributable to HLA-C-restricted CMV-specific TCR beta clonotypes.

CDR1 and CDR2 (germline): MNHEY, SVGEGT. The CDR3 is 13 amino acids. V lost 5 bases, J lost 7 bases, and 12 bases lay in between. The source is a human donor in good health (CMV status not recorded). Some clones in this sample may be carry-over from other donors' samples. The material was CD8+ T cells from cultured PBMCs, obtained from culture after CMV antigen stimulation. The V call is TRBV6-2 or TRBV6-3, the J call TRBJ1-5; D is perhaps TRBD1 (6 bases). The CDR3 DNA sequence: TGTGCCAGCAGTGCCGGGGGCTGGCAGCCCCAGCATTTT. The encoded protein is CASSAGGWQPQHF.